This T cell receptor (beta chain) was captured in a study of OX40 agonist ivuxolimab in advanced cancers. Study in general: The dose-escalation group included hepatocellular carcinoma, melanoma, renal cell carcinoma and head and neck cancer.

Only in-frame clones appear in the TCRdb table, and some are missing; sequencing was by immunoSEQ multiplex PCR. The data show tens of thousands of clones, over 80% seen once. Systemic immunosuppression or autoimmune disease history was grounds to exclude patients. CDR1 and CDR2 from the germline V gene are KGHSH and LQKENI. The length of the CDR3 is 16 residues. The trim removed 4 bases at V and 0 bases at J, leaving 6 bases unmatched. Study-level results: Among expanded peripheral T cells, antigen specificity went undetermined.

Comments on this clone: What it recognizes is unknown.

The starting material was CD4+ or CD8+ T cells sorted from blood, obtained in a trial of the OX40 agonist ivuxolimab. The J gene is TRBJ2-4, the V gene TRBV18; 7 bases align to TRBD1. This TCR derives from an adult with an advanced solid tumor such as melanoma, head and neck, liver or kidney cancer. This CDR3 reads CASSQQGRGAKNIQYF. The DNA for the CDR3 is TGTGCCAGCTCACAACAGGGGAGAGGAGCCAAAAACATTCAGTACTTC.